Below are 24 T cell receptor beta chains sequenced from a single sample in a study of blood T cell repertoires in COVID-19. Assay used: immunoSEQ multiplex PCR; TCRdb lists only in-frame clones, some missing. The table lists 120,000 to 150,000 clones, 75% to 90% of them singletons, with approximately 4% in the top ten. Sequenced material: PBMCs or T cells enriched from blood (not recorded which). The origin of the receptors is a man aged 50-60 years in a cohort exposed to, infected with or recovered from COVID-19 (not recorded which).

The J gene is TRBJ2-7, the V gene TRBV29-1, with D possibly matching TRBD2 (6 bases). Germline V gives CDR1 SQVTM, CDR2 ANQGSEA. The CDR3 contains 12 residues. V was clipped by 6 bases and J by 4 bases, with 13 bases between them. The chain's CDR3 is CSVAVGGYEQYF. CDR3 bases: TGCAGCGTCGCGGTGGGGGGTTACGAGCAGTACTTC.

The chain uses TRBV7-8 and TRBJ1-5; D might be TRBD1 (5 bases). Germline values: CDR1 SGHVS, CDR2 FQNEAQ. The CDR3 has 14 residues. Trimming removed 4 bases from V and 5 bases from J, with 12 bases in between. The CDR3 DNA reads TGTGCCAGCAGCTCGGGGGAGGGGTATCAGCCCCAGCATTTT. Its protein product is CASSSGEGYQPQHF.

This chain connects TRBV18 to TRBJ1-2; 7 bases fit TRBD1. V lost 4 bases and J lost 1; bases outside the gene matches: 3. This CDR3 has 14 amino acids. Germline CDR1 reads KGHSH; CDR2 reads LQKENI. The CDR3 bases are TGTGCCAGCTCACTGGACAGGAGTAACTATGGCTACACCTTC. Protein product: CASSLDRSNYGYTF.

This sequence joins TRBV7-9 and TRBJ2-5; 8 bases are shared with TRBD2. The CDR3 is made up of 17 amino acids. V dropped 3 bases and J dropped 5; count of bases not matched to a gene: 14. The germline gives CDR1 SEHNR, CDR2 FQNEAQ (reference sequence). The CDR3 reads CASSFVLGLGGVETQYF. The CDR3 nucleotides are TGTGCCAGCAGCTTTGTGTTGGGACTAGGAGGAGTTGAGACCCAGTACTTC.

The chain has TRBV5-1 and TRBJ1-1, with a possible D match to TRBD1 (5 bases). V was clipped by 0 bases and J by 4 bases, with 13 bases between them. The germline CDR1 and CDR2 sequences are SGHRS and YFSETQ. This CDR3 has 15 residues. CDR3 region: CASSLEGQGGTEAFF. The CDR3 DNA is TGCGCCAGCAGCTTGGAGGGGCAGGGAGGCACTGAAGCTTTCTTT.

This chain links TRBV6-6 with TRBJ2-7; 9 bases are shared with TRBD2. Trimming cost V 0 bases and J 6 bases; bases outside gene matches: 6. Germline V gives CDR1 MNHNY, CDR2 SVGAGI (reference sequence). CDR3 length: 15 amino acids. The CDR3 region has the DNA TGTGCCAGCAGTTACTCGCTAGCGGGGAGCACCGAGCAGTACTTC. Amino acid sequence: CASSYSLAGSTEQYF.

This rearrangement joins TRBV19 to TRBJ1-6; D is uncertain. V was cut by 6 bases and J by 7 bases, with 10 bases left in between. Germline V gene lookup returns CDR1 LNHDA and CDR2 SQIVND (reference sequence). CDR3 size: 13 residues. The CDR3: CASRVRVNSPLHF. The CDR3 region has the DNA TGTGCCAGTAGGGTGAGGGTGAATTCACCCCTCCACTTT.

CDR3: CASLANTEAFF. Written as DNA, the CDR3 is TGCGCCAGCCTAGCGAACACTGAAGCTTTCTTT. V and J are TRBV10-2 and TRBJ1-1; no reliable D call. The CDR3 loop spans 11 amino acids. Trimming took off 8 bases at V and 1 base at J, with 5 bases between the two ends. Germline CDR1 and CDR2: WSHSY and SAAADI.

The rearrangement joins TRBV7-2 to TRBJ2-2; 9 nucleotides align to TRBD2. The CDR3 covers 16 residues. V lost 0 bases to trimming and J lost 5 bases; unmatched junction nucleotides: 4. Germline CDR1 SGHTA, CDR2 FQGNSA. For the CDR3, the DNA is TGTGCCAGCAGCTTAGCAGCCCTAGCGGGGACCGGGGAGCTGTTTTTT. Protein product: CASSLAALAGTGELFF.

The rearrangement links TRBV18 to TRBJ1-5; no definite D call. Per the germline V gene, CDR1 is KGHSH and CDR2 is LQKENI. The CDR3 has 13 residues. Trimming took 8 bases from V and 5 from J, leaving 13 bases between them. The CDR3 DNA follows: TGTGCCAGCAGCCCGTCCGGGGATCAGCCCCAGCATTTT. Residues: CASSPSGDQPQHF.

V gene TRBV24-1 combines with J gene TRBJ2-1; TRBD2 aligns across 7 bases. V gave up 10 bases and J gave up 7 bases; unmatched junction bases: 18. The length of the CDR3 is 16 residues. Germline loops: CDR1 KGHDR, CDR2 SFDVKD. The CDR3 nucleotides are TGTGCCACGGGAGGGAGGGAGGTTATAGCCCTAAATGAGCAGTTCTTC. It yields the protein CATGGREVIALNEQFF.

A remark on this clone: The sample contains more than one DNA sequence encoding this CDR3. The chain couples TRBV30 to TRBJ1-1; weak D call: TRBD1 (5 bases). Germline V gives CDR1 GTSNPN, CDR2 SVGIG (reference sequence). V gave up 1 base and J gave up 1 base, with 7 bases separating them. The CDR3 is made up of 13 amino acids. The CDR3 here is CAWSGGQNTEAFF. CDR3 DNA: TGTGCCTGGAGTGGAGGACAGAACACTGAAGCTTTCTTT.

The V call is TRBV5-1, the J call TRBJ2-7, with TRBD1 as a possible D gene (5 bases). CDR1 SGHRS and CDR2 YFSETQ come from the germline V gene. The CDR3 extends over 14 amino acids. Trimming left V 1 base short and J 3 bases short, with 11 bases between. The CDR3 region is CASSLSQGFYEQYF. In DNA, the CDR3 is TGCGCCAGCAGCTTGTCCCAGGGATTCTACGAGCAGTACTTC.

The chain combines TRBV3-1 (or the pseudogene TRBV3-2) with TRBJ2-1; a possible D gene is TRBD2 (5 bases). Germline lookup yields CDR1 LGHDT and CDR2 YNNKEL (reference sequence). The germline V and J ends were trimmed by 5 bases and 4 bases, with 12 bases remaining between them. CDR3 length: 14 residues. As DNA, the CDR3 is TGTGCCAGCAGCTACTCGGACTTTTACAATGAGCAGTTCTTC. Protein: CASSYSDFYNEQFF.

The CDR3 loop reads CASSGDMNTEAFF. In DNA form, the CDR3 reads TGCGCCAGCAGCGGGGACATGAACACTGAAGCTTTCTTT. V and J are TRBV5-1 and TRBJ1-1; D may be TRBD1 (6 bases). CDR1 is SGHRS and CDR2 is YFSETQ in the germline V gene. CDR3 length equals 13 residues. V was shortened by 4 bases and J by 0 bases, with 7 bases between the two germline ends.

The chain combines TRBV29-1 with TRBJ1-5; D might be TRBD1 (6 bases). Per germline, CDR1 SQVTM and CDR2 ANQGSEA. Trimming shortened V by 4 bases and J by 4 bases, and 14 bases separated the two germline ends. The CDR3 loop spans 14 amino acids. The CDR3 DNA reads TGCAGCGTTGCCGTGGGGGCCGCGAATCAGCCCCAGCATTTT. The encoded protein is CSVAVGAANQPQHF. Filled out from reference TRBV29-1 and TRBJ1-5, the complete variable domain reads SAVISQKPSRDICQRGTSLTIQCQVDSQVTMMFWYRQQPGQSLTLIATANQGSEATYESGFVIDKFPISRPNLTFSTLTVSNMSPEDSSIYLCSVAVGAANQPQHFGDGTRLSIL.

The CDR3 DNA reads as TGTGCCAGCAGCTTAGCGAGTGCAGGGCCTGAAAAACTGTTTTTT. The encoded protein is CASSLASAGPEKLFF. The J gene is TRBJ1-4, the V gene TRBV11-2; TRBD1 might be the D (5 bases). This CDR3 has 15 amino acids. V shed 1 base and J shed 7 bases, with 13 bases lying between them. Germline V gives CDR1 SGHAT, CDR2 FQNNGV.

In its sample, this clone was seen a few times. The chain recombines TRBV6-6 with TRBJ2-3; 9 positions agree with TRBD1. This CDR3 has 20 residues. Germline CDR1 reads MNHNY; CDR2 reads SVGAGI (reference sequence). The V gene end was trimmed by 5 bases and the J gene end by 4 bases; junction bases not matched to a gene: 22. The CDR3 region is CASSPRAGQGVLRVADTQYF. The CDR3 DNA reads as TGTGCCAGCAGTCCGAGGGCGGGACAGGGCGTCCTAAGAGTCGCAGATACGCAGTATTTT.

The DNA for the CDR3 is TGCGCCAGCAGCCGGGGACAGGGCTATGGCTACACCTTC. This sequence encodes CASSRGQGYGYTF. The chain uses TRBV4-1 and TRBJ1-2, with TRBD1 identical over 9 bases. Trimming removed 4 bases from V and 4 bases from J; junction bases left unmatched: 1. The CDR3 length is 13 residues. Germline-derived CDR1 and CDR2 are MGHRA and YSYEKL.

In its sample, this clone was seen once. The CDR3 is CASSSGTSGRGNNEQFF. CDR3 in DNA: TGTGCCAGCAGCAGCGGGACTAGCGGGAGGGGCAACAATGAGCAGTTCTTC. The chain couples TRBV5-4 to TRBJ2-1; TRBD2 agrees at 16 bases. This CDR3 is built from 17 residues. CDR1 and CDR2 from the germline V gene are SGHNT and YYREEE (reference sequence). V lost 4 bases to trimming and J lost 5 bases; unmatched junction nucleotides: 6.

The chain combines TRBV5-4 with TRBJ1-2; possibly TRBD1 for D (5 bases). V lost 2 bases and J 5 bases, leaving 7 bases between the germline ends. CDR1 and CDR2 from the germline V gene are SGHNT and YYREEE (reference sequence). This CDR3 has 12 amino acids. Here the CDR3 reads CASSFDSYGYTF. The CDR3 region has the DNA TGTGCCAGCAGCTTCGACAGTTATGGCTACACCTTC. The entire variable domain, with the rest obtained from reference TRBV5-4 and TRBJ1-2, is as follows: ETGVTQSPTHLIKTRGQQVTLRCSSQSGHNTVSWYQQALGQGPQFIFQYYREEENGRGNFPPRFSGLQFPNYSSELNVNALELDDSALYLCASSFDSYGYTFGSGTRLTVV.

This chain joins TRBV28 and TRBJ2-6; a possible D gene is TRBD2 (5 bases). Trimming took off 1 base at V and 4 bases at J, with 5 bases between the two ends. The CDR3 contains 14 residues. CDR1 is MDHEN and CDR2 is SYDVKM in the germline V gene. Written as DNA, the CDR3 is TGTGCCAGCAGTTTATCGGGAGGGGCCAACGTCCTGACTTTC. As protein: CASSLSGGANVLTF. Drawing the rest from reference TRBV28 and TRBJ2-6, the complete variable domain is DVKVTQSSRYLVKRTGEKVFLECVQDMDHENMFWYRQDPGLGLRLIYFSYDVKMKEKGDIPEGYSVSREKKERFSLILESASTNQTSMYLCASSLSGGANVLTFGAGSRLTVL.

V is TRBV6-2 or TRBV6-3 and J is TRBJ2-1; D unclear. Germline values: CDR1 MNHEY, CDR2 SVGEGT. V lost 0 bases, J lost 2 bases, and 11 bases lay in between. CDR3 length equals 16 residues. CDR3 nucleotides: TGTGCCAGCAGTTACTCGAGGTCTTACCCCTACAATGAGCAGTTCTTC. Translating it yields CASSYSRSYPYNEQFF.

This clone was observed a few times. This chain uses TRBV5-5 with TRBJ1-5, with D possibly matching TRBD1 (5 bases). The CDR3 contains 19 residues. V was pared by 1 base and J by 0 bases, with 20 bases between. From germline, CDR1 is SGHKS and CDR2 YYEKEE (reference sequence). This chain's CDR3 is CASSLSPLGGIGSNQPQHF. Written as DNA, the CDR3 is TGTGCCAGCAGCTTGTCTCCCCTCGGGGGGATAGGTAGCAATCAGCCCCAGCATTTT.